The 32 T cell receptor beta chains reported below all come from one sample, sequenced in a study of OX40 agonist ivuxolimab in advanced cancers. Some clones are missing from TCRdb's copy, which holds only in-frame ones; the method was immunoSEQ multiplex PCR. The sample yields about 64,000 clones, roughly 84% seen once. The sequences come from CD4+ or CD8+ T cells sorted from blood, collected in a trial of the OX40 agonist ivuxolimab. The receptors were gathered from an adult with an advanced solid tumor such as melanoma, head and neck, liver or kidney cancer.

DNA of the CDR3: TGTGCCAGCAGCTTAGAGTTGCGGGGGGGCCGTGGTGAGCAGTTCTTC. It encodes CASSLELRGGRGEQFF. V usage is TRBV11-2 and J usage is TRBJ2-1, with 9 positions matching TRBD2. With V trimmed by 0 bases and J by 9 bases, 9 bases remained unmatched. The CDR3 is made up of 16 amino acids. Germline values: CDR1 SGHAT, CDR2 FQNNGV.

This rearrangement joins TRBV7-6 to TRBJ2-3; the D is unclear. The CDR3 runs to 14 residues. The germline V and J ends were trimmed by 2 bases and 2 bases, with 8 bases remaining between them. CDR1 and CDR2 (germline): SGHVS, FNYEAQ. CDR3 amino acids: CASSLRTVTDTQYF. CDR3 DNA sequence: TGTGCCAGCAGCTTAAGGACGGTCACAGATACGCAGTATTTT.

This rearrangement joins TRBV7-2 to TRBJ2-7; no clear D gene. The CDR3 extends over 15 amino acids. The V end was cut by 5 bases, the J end by 3 bases, with 17 bases between. Germline CDR1 and CDR2: SGHTA and FQGNSA. The CDR3 is CASSPYVQRVYEQYF. CDR3 sequence (DNA): TGTGCCAGCAGCCCGTATGTACAGAGAGTCTACGAGCAGTACTTC.

V gene TRBV28 combines with J gene TRBJ1-5; D is undetermined. The CDR3 contains 13 residues. CDR1 is MDHEN and CDR2 is SYDVKM in the germline V gene. Trimming removed 6 bases at V and 11 bases at J, with 17 bases between. The CDR3 DNA is TGTGCCAGCAGATACCCGAAGGGAAGGACCCAGCATTTT. Protein: CASRYPKGRTQHF. Supplemented by reference TRBV28 and TRBJ1-5, the full variable domain reads DVKVTQSSRYLVKRTGEKVFLECVQDMDHENMFWYRQDPGLGLRLIYFSYDVKMKEKGDIPEGYSVSREKKERFSLILESASTNQTSMYLCASRYPKGRTQHFGDGTRLSIL.

The V and J genes are TRBV30 and TRBJ2-3, with D maybe TRBD2 (6 bases). V dropped 0 bases and J dropped 2 bases, with 12 bases sitting between them. The CDR3 spans 15 residues. Germline V gives CDR1 GTSNPN, CDR2 SVGIG (reference sequence). CDR3 loop: CAWSVSGRATDTQYF. In nucleotides, the CDR3 is TGTGCCTGGAGTGTATCCGGGAGAGCCACAGATACGCAGTATTTT.

The genes are TRBV9 and TRBJ2-2; D not certain. From germline, CDR1 is SGDLS and CDR2 YYNGEE. The CDR3 contains 14 residues. V gave up 0 bases and J gave up 4 bases, with 7 bases separating them. Written as DNA, the CDR3 is TGTGCCAGCAGCGTAGCTTTGGGCACCGGGGAGCTGTTTTTT. Translated, it gives CASSVALGTGELFF.

V usage is TRBV18 and J usage is TRBJ1-3; unclear D gene. CDR1 is KGHSH and CDR2 is LQKENI in the germline V gene. V was pared by 2 bases and J by 4 bases, with 9 bases between. The CDR3 totals 14 residues. CDR3 DNA: TGTGCCAGCTCACCATCCGGGGTAGGAAACACCATATATTTT. It translates to CASSPSGVGNTIYF.

There are a few counts of this clone. The DNA for the CDR3 is TGTGCCAGCAGTTACGGGCAAACCTCTGGAAACACCATATATTTT. Its translation is CASSYGQTSGNTIYF. The chain recombines TRBV6-5 with TRBJ1-3; no firm D call. From germline, CDR1 is MNHEY and CDR2 SVGAGI. This CDR3 has 15 residues. The V end was cut by 2 bases, the J end by 0 bases, with 8 bases between.

The V call is TRBV28, the J call TRBJ1-2, with D possibly TRBD1 on 6 matching bases. The CDR3 has 14 amino acids. Per the germline V gene, CDR1 is MDHEN and CDR2 is SYDVKM. Trimming cost V 3 bases and J 4 bases, with 12 bases left between them. CDR3 nucleotide sequence: TGTGCCAGCAGTTTGGGGGGACAAGTCTATGGCTACACCTTC. Residues: CASSLGGQVYGYTF.

This clone was counted a few times. The chain links TRBV7-9 to TRBJ1-2; D unresolved. The CDR3 has 12 amino acids. V shed 3 bases and J shed 0 bases, with 2 bases lying between them. Germline V gene lookup returns CDR1 SEHNR and CDR2 FQNEAQ (reference sequence). Here the CDR3 reads CASSFTNYGYTF. Written as DNA, the CDR3 is TGTGCCAGCAGCTTTACTAACTATGGCTACACCTTC.

J is TRBJ2-5 and V is TRBV18, with TRBD1 as a possible D gene (6 bases). The CDR3 has 13 amino acids. Trimming took off 3 bases at V and 2 bases at J, with 7 bases between the two ends. CDR1 and CDR2 (germline): KGHSH, LQKENI. The CDR3 coding sequence is TGTGCCAGCTCACCCGGACAGCAAGAGACCCAGTACTTC. This translates into CASSPGQQETQYF.

The chain employs TRBV19 and TRBJ2-3; D might be TRBD1 (5 bases). The CDR3 runs 14 residues. The V end was cut by 4 bases, the J end by 6 bases, with 14 bases between. The germline CDR1 and CDR2 sequences are LNHDA and SQIVND (reference sequence). CDR3 DNA: TGTGCCAGTAGTACGATCGACAGCGTGGATACGCAGTATTTT. Its translation: CASSTIDSVDTQYF.

The chain is built from TRBV5-1 and TRBJ2-3, with 12 bases matching TRBD2. CDR3 length equals 17 residues. V trimming: 5 bases; J trimming: 0 bases; junction bases outside the gene matches: 7. CDR1 is SGHRS, CDR2 YFSETQ, per germline. The CDR3 here is CASSSGTSGSSTDTQYF. The DNA of the CDR3 is TGCGCCAGCAGTTCCGGGACTAGCGGGTCTAGCACAGATACGCAGTATTTT.

The chain links TRBV7-8 to TRBJ1-1; tentatively, D is TRBD1 (5 bases). The V gene lost 1 base and the J gene lost 7 bases, with 16 bases spanning the gap. CDR1 is SGHVS and CDR2 is FQNEAQ in the germline V gene. The CDR3 length is 15 residues. The CDR3 DNA follows: TGTGCCAGCAGCTTAGGAATCCAGGGCTCGGTTGAAGCTTTCTTT. Protein product: CASSLGIQGSVEAFF.

V usage is TRBV5-4 and J usage is TRBJ2-1; TRBD2 aligns across 7 bases. The J segment lost 5 bases and the V segment lost 3 bases, leaving 2 bases of the junction unmatched. The germline V gene encodes CDR1 SGHNT and CDR2 YYREEE (reference sequence). This CDR3 contains 13 residues. The CDR3 loop is CASSWGGNNEQFF. The CDR3 DNA reads as TGTGCCAGCAGCTGGGGGGGTAACAATGAGCAGTTCTTC. Looking up the rest from reference TRBV5-4 and TRBJ2-1 gives the full variable domain: ETGVTQSPTHLIKTRGQQVTLRCSSQSGHNTVSWYQQALGQGPQFIFQYYREEENGRGNFPPRFSGLQFPNYSSELNVNALELDDSALYLCASSWGGNNEQFFGPGTRLTVL.

This chain joins TRBV28 and TRBJ2-2, with D perhaps being TRBD1 or TRBD2 (6 bases each). The CDR3 consists of 16 residues. Germline CDR1 and CDR2: MDHEN and SYDVKM. V dropped 6 bases and J dropped 4 bases, with 18 bases sitting between them. In DNA, the CDR3 is TGTGCCAGCAGCCCCCTGGGGGCGGGACTCACCGGGGAGCTGTTTTTT. Translation gives CASSPLGAGLTGELFF.

The chain combines TRBV28 with TRBJ2-1; possible D gene TRBD1, 6 bases. The CDR3 is 16 amino acids. Trimming shortened V by 6 bases and J by 8 bases, and 23 bases separated the two germline ends. Looked up from germline, CDR1 is MDHEN and CDR2 is SYDVKM. This CDR3 reads CASSFGPEGVWDEQFF. DNA of the CDR3: TGTGCCAGCAGCTTTGGCCCCGAGGGGGTATGGGATGAGCAGTTCTTC.

The chain combines TRBV10-3 with TRBJ1-3; tentative D call: TRBD1 (6 bases). This CDR3 is 14 amino acids long. The germline V gene encodes CDR1 ENHRY and CDR2 SYGVKD. V lost 10 bases and J lost 4, with 17 bases in between. In DNA, the CDR3 is TGTGCCACCACCGGCGCAGGGGTCGGAAACACCATATATTTT. It is translated as CATTGAGVGNTIYF.

This clone was detected only once. The gene calls are TRBV9 and TRBJ1-1; 7 bases fit TRBD1. The CDR3 loop spans 18 amino acids. The V segment lost 0 bases and the J segment 4 bases; nucleotides outside the gene matches: 15. Germline V gene lookup returns CDR1 SGDLS and CDR2 YYNGEE. The CDR3 here is CASSVGVNRGLRGTEAFF. The CDR3 nucleotides are TGTGCCAGCAGCGTAGGGGTGAATAGGGGGCTTAGGGGCACTGAAGCTTTCTTT.

This clone appeared once. The chain uses TRBV7-2 and TRBJ2-1; weak D call: TRBD1 (5 bases). Between the trimmed V and J ends, which lost 3 bases and 5 bases, there was a span of 8 bases. The CDR3 covers 13 residues. Germline assignment: CDR1 SGHTA and CDR2 FQGNSA. CDR3 coding DNA: TGTGCCAGCAGCTTGACAGCAGACAATGAGCAGTTCTTC. This encodes CASSLTADNEQFF. The entire variable domain, with the rest obtained from reference TRBV7-2 and TRBJ2-1, is as follows: GAGVSQSPSNKVTEKGKDVELRCDPISGHTALYWYRQSLGQGLEFLIYFQGNSAPDKSGLPSDRFSAERTGGSVSTLTIQRTQQEDSAVYLCASSLTADNEQFFGPGTRLTVL.

The V call is TRBV29-1, the J call TRBJ1-1; possibly TRBD1 for D (5 bases). Germline CDR1 SQVTM, CDR2 ANQGSEA. Trimming cost V 4 bases and J 5 bases, with 17 bases left between them. The CDR3 loop spans 14 amino acids. This CDR3 is CSVGGTTEGTEAFF. The CDR3 region has the DNA TGCAGCGTTGGAGGGACGACCGAGGGGACTGAAGCTTTCTTT.

The chain joins TRBV7-2 to TRBJ2-7; D is unclear. The germline V gene encodes CDR1 SGHTA and CDR2 FQGNSA. V was shortened by 3 bases and J by 1 base, with 7 bases between the two germline ends. The length of the CDR3 is 13 residues. The CDR3 is CASSFGLSYEQYF. The CDR3 region has the DNA TGTGCCAGCAGCTTTGGCCTATCCTACGAGCAGTACTTC.

This chain joins TRBV10-3 and TRBJ2-3; D is possibly TRBD2 (5 bases). Between the trimmed V and J ends, which lost 4 bases and 0 bases, there was a span of 8 bases. Germline lookup yields CDR1 ENHRY and CDR2 SYGVKD. This CDR3 has 14 amino acids. The CDR3 reads CAISGGESTDTQYF. The DNA for the CDR3 is TGTGCCATCAGTGGTGGGGAGAGCACAGATACGCAGTATTTT.

V usage is TRBV7-9 and J usage is TRBJ2-1; TRBD1 agrees at 12 bases. The CDR3 runs 16 residues. V trimming: 6 bases; J trimming: 8 bases; junction bases outside the gene matches: 11. CDR1 is SEHNR, CDR2 FQNEAQ, per germline (reference sequence). CDR3 sequence: CASRYNRDRGPYEQFF. In nucleotides, the CDR3 is TGTGCCAGCAGATACAACCGGGACAGGGGGCCCTATGAGCAGTTCTTC.

The J gene is TRBJ1-1, the V gene TRBV5-1; D remains ambiguous. The ends were cut back, 4 bases at V and 0 bases at J, with 16 bases in the middle. CDR1 and CDR2 from the germline V gene are SGHRS and YFSETQ. The CDR3 runs 16 residues. CDR3 DNA sequence: TGCGCCAGCAGCGCAACAAGGCCCAGGCTGAACACTGAAGCTTTCTTT. Translated: CASSATRPRLNTEAFF.

The chain has TRBV18 and TRBJ1-5, with a weak D call TRBD1 (5 bases). V was clipped by 0 bases and J by 5 bases, with 11 bases between them. The germline V gene encodes CDR1 KGHSH and CDR2 LQKENI. The CDR3 runs to 15 residues. The CDR3 loop reads CASSPPGGLHQPQHF. For the CDR3, the DNA is TGTGCCAGCTCACCACCGGGGGGATTACATCAGCCCCAGCATTTT.

V usage is TRBV5-5 and J usage is TRBJ2-2, with TRBD2 matching over 7 bases. Germline V gene sequence: CDR1 SGHKS, CDR2 YYEKEE (reference sequence). Losses at the gene ends were 1 base for V and 5 bases for J; bases not matched to a gene: 2. The CDR3 has 14 residues. CDR3 DNA sequence: TGTGCCAGCAGCTTGAGGGGAGGGACCGGGGAGCTGTTTTTT. It translates to CASSLRGGTGELFF.

This chain connects TRBV18 to TRBJ1-1; no clear D. The V gene lost 3 bases and the J gene lost 3 bases, with 20 bases spanning the gap. CDR3 length: 17 residues. Germline V lookup: CDR1 KGHSH, CDR2 LQKENI. This CDR3 is CASSPLEGFDLHTEAFF. CDR3 nucleotides: TGTGCCAGCTCACCGCTAGAAGGGTTTGATTTGCACACTGAAGCTTTCTTT.

This clone was picked up one time. The rearrangement links TRBV5-1 to TRBJ2-5; 9 bases line up with TRBD1. CDR3 length: 14 residues. Germline CDR1 SGHRS, CDR2 YFSETQ. Trimming at V came to 0 bases and at J to 5 bases, leaving 2 bases not matched to a gene. The CDR3 DNA is TGCGCCAGCAGCTTGGTGACAGGGGGGGAGACCCAGTACTTC. Translated: CASSLVTGGETQYF.

V and J are TRBV18 and TRBJ2-5; 7 bases are shared with TRBD1. This CDR3 has 15 residues. The junction had 8 bases not matched to a gene; V was cut back by 2 bases and J by 5 bases. The germline CDR1 and CDR2 sequences are KGHSH and LQKENI. CDR3 protein: CASSPKDRRRETQYF. As DNA, the CDR3 is TGTGCCAGCTCACCAAAGGACAGGCGACGGGAGACCCAGTACTTC.

The rearrangement uses TRBV7-3 and TRBJ2-2; 8 bases are a match to TRBD2. Germline assignment: CDR1 SGHTA and CDR2 FQGTGA. V trimming: 0 bases; J trimming: 3 bases; junction bases outside the gene matches: 6. This CDR3 has 17 amino acids. The CDR3: CASSLTGLAGDTGELFF. The CDR3 DNA reads as TGTGCCAGCAGCTTAACAGGACTAGCTGGAGACACCGGGGAGCTGTTTTTT.

The table lists this clone with a count of one. V usage is TRBV28 and J usage is TRBJ1-1; no clear D gene. V gave up 7 bases and J gave up 0 bases, with 9 bases separating them. CDR1 is MDHEN and CDR2 is SYDVKM in the germline V gene. The CDR3 covers 13 residues. DNA of the CDR3: TGTGCCAGCATCACTCCGATGAACACTGAAGCTTTCTTT. It translates to CASITPMNTEAFF.